This T cell receptor beta chain originates from a study of graft-versus-host responses after intestinal transplantation. After removal of 5 bases from V and 0 bases from J, the junction contained 4 bases not matched to a gene. The CDR3 loop spans 14 amino acids. CDR1 is MDHEN, CDR2 SYDVKM, per germline. This clone was seen more than once but under ten times. As yet, its antigen is unknown. Clones were sequenced by immunoSEQ multiplex PCR, and TCRdb holds only the in-frame ones, with some missing. The sample holds about 110,000 clones, 85% to 95% seen once. The chain is built from TRBV28 and TRBJ2-7, with 7 bases aligning to TRBD1. The specimen was unstimulated CD8+ T cells sorted from spleen or lymph node cells, collected before intestinal transplant. The receptor's source is a human donor who received an intestinal transplant. CDR3 sequence (DNA): TGTGCCAGCAGTCCTTGGGACAGCTCCTACGAGCAGTACTTC. As protein: CASSPWDSSYEQYF. The complete variable domain, with remaining parts taken from reference TRBV28 and TRBJ2-7, reads DVKVTQSSRYLVKRTGEKVFLECVQDMDHENMFWYRQDPGLGLRLIYFSYDVKMKEKGDIPEGYSVSREKKERFSLILESASTNQTSMYLCASSPWDSSYEQYFGPGTRLTVT.